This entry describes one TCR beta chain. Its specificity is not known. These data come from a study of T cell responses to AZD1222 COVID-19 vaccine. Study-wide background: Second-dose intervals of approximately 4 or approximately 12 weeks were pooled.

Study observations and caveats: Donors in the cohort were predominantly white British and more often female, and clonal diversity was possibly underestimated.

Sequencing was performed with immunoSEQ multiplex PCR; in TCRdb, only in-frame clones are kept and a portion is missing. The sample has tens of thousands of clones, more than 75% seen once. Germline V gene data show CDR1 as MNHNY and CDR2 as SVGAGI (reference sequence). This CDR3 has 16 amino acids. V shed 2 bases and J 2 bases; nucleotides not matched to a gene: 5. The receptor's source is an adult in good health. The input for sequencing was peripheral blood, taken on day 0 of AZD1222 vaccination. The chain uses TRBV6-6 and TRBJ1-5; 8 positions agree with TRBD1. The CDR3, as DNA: TGTGCCAGCAGTTACCCTAAGACAGGGGGCAATCAGCCCCAGCATTTT. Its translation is CASSYPKTGGNQPQHF.